The 3 T cell receptor beta chains listed next were all sequenced from one sample in a study of T cell responses to AZD1222 COVID-19 vaccine. Produced via immunoSEQ multiplex PCR; TCRdb's table is partial and in-frame only. The sample comprises under 200,000 clones, roughly 92% of which are singletons, and 1% to 1.5% rests with the top ten. The sequenced sample was peripheral blood, obtained on day 0 of AZD1222 vaccination. The origin of the receptors is an adult in good health.

About this clone itself: This sample includes further DNA sequences coding for the same CDR3. The V and J genes are TRBV12-3 or TRBV12-4 and TRBJ2-3; perhaps TRBD2 as D (5 bases). The CDR3 loop spans 13 amino acids. Trimming stripped 5 bases from V and 0 bases from J, with 6 bases between. The CDR3: CASSRTSTDTQYF. CDR3 DNA: TGTGCCAGCAGTAGGACTAGCACAGATACGCAGTATTTT.

This chain connects TRBV6-5 to TRBJ1-1, with TRBD1 as a possible D gene (6 bases). The germline V gene has CDR1 MNHEY and CDR2 SVGAGI. CDR3 size: 13 residues. Deletions cut 0 bases from V and 9 bases from J, with 11 bases between. In DNA form, the CDR3 reads TGTGCCAGCAGTTACTCAGGACAGACCAAAGCTTTCTTT. Its translation is CASSYSGQTKAFF.

The chain carries TRBV7-9 and TRBJ1-2, with 9 nucleotides matching TRBD1. V gave up 6 bases and J gave up 7 bases; unmatched junction bases: 12. This CDR3 spans 15 amino acids. Germline CDR1 and CDR2: SEHNR and FQNEAQ (reference sequence). The CDR3 sequence: CASRGSLTGGPGYTF. The CDR3, as DNA: TGTGCCAGCAGGGGGAGCTTAACAGGGGGCCCTGGCTACACCTTC.